This TCR beta chain was captured in a study of T-cell memory formation after mild COVID-19 (dated by TCRdb to about 2021). Regarding the study in general: Most TCR sequence clusters were specific to one of the two donors. T-cell clones expanding and contracting after mild COVID-19 in two donors were tracked by longitudinal TCRalpha and TCRbeta repertoire sequencing. The cohort was made up of two young adult volunteers, one female and one male, who were previously healthy. Summary of the overall study and its limitations: Contracting CD4+ clones turned up mainly in the CM and EM memory subsets, whereas EMRA was where CD8+ clones were enriched. Clones that contracted from day 15 to 85 showed balanced CD4/CD8 phenotypes, whereas a second wave of clones that expanded from day 15 to 37 leaned towards CD4+. The detection of some responding clones in pre-infection memory suggests that pre-existing cross-reactive memory T cells joined the SARS-CoV-2 response. SARS-CoV-2 specificity was not confirmed for the second-wave clones peaking on day 37. Only two mild cases were covered in the study, and larger cohorts including severe cases with pre-infection samples were considered necessary.

Ficoll-Paque density gradient centrifugation was used to isolate PBMCs. With regard to this clonotype: Its specific antigen is unknown. Because the CDR3 is missing its conserved closing phenylalanine or tryptophan, this is likely a read error.

The CDR3 length equals 14 residues, ends included. CDR3 DNA only is kept here, 42 bases in frame from base 1. V and J are truncated by 5 bases and 4 bases respectively, leaving an intervening sequence of 17 bases. CDR1 and CDR2, looked up from the germline V gene (reference sequence), are DFQATT and SNEGSKA. TCRdb shows the sequencer as Illumina NovaSeq 6000. Using 5'RACE with constant-segment primers, TCRalpha and TCRbeta cDNA libraries were constructed, with sample barcodes and unique molecular identifiers added in the process. RNA was extracted from every sample with Trizol reagent. Library amplification was performed in two PCR steps, and a second sample barcode and Illumina TruSeq adapters were introduced in the second step. Sequencing of the libraries was done on an Illumina NovaSeq, producing 2 x 150 bp paired-end reads. The authors' pipeline ran thus. The reads were demultiplexed and collapsed into UMI-guided consensus sequences using migec v1.2.7. Using mixcr v2.1.11, UMI consensuses were aligned to TRA and TRB V and J templates and then assembled into clonotypes. A clonotype was counted as expanded or contracted only when both edgeR and NoisET called the clonotype significant, with the noise models trained on biological replicates. edgeR calls used a false discovery rate-adjusted p below 0.01 and a log2 fold-change threshold of 1. PCA with hierarchical clustering of max-normalized trajectories of the 1000 most abundant clonotypes was used as exploratory dynamics analysis. The CD4 or CD8 phenotype of responding clones was assigned using the separately sequenced CD4+ and CD8+ repertoires. TCRdb passed the public sequencing reads through fastp at Q25 and MiXCR, retaining productive beta sequences. Rows are combined by CDR3 protein, so each entry shows the most common genes and DNA. TCRdb's processing, not the authors', yielded these V and J calls. This sample is represented by some 330,000 distinct CDR3 sequences; roughly 20% of them were singletons. Of the sample, under 15% is held by the ten largest clones.

This sequence originates from an adult woman who had mild COVID-19 (a few samples of this study predate the infection). The sample titles of this study are shuffled in the database, so cell type and time point are left out; the donor was told from shared clones. The chain is made from TRBV20-1 and TRBJ2-5; the best D guess is TRBD2, with 6 bases matching. Input material: PBMCs or a T cell subset sorted from them (not recorded which). The nucleotides are TGCAGTGCTCTCCACCCGACTAGTTTAGAGACCCAGTACTAC. Its translation reads: CSALHPTSLETQYY.